The source of this T cell receptor beta chain is a study of blood T cell repertoires in COVID-19. Study-wide context: T cells, B-cell-depleted T cells, or PBMCs provided the cDNA or gDNA that served as material.

The germline gives CDR1 SGHRS, CDR2 YFSETQ. This CDR3 contains 15 residues. V shed 6 bases and J shed 4 bases, with 19 bases lying between them. The assay was immunoSEQ multiplex PCR, and TCRdb's table has in-frame clones only and misses some. The table has roughly 190,000 clones, approximately 89% seen once. This rearrangement joins TRBV5-1 to TRBJ2-5; D remains ambiguous. The receptor comes from a man in his 70s with acute or convalescent COVID-19. Sequenced sample: peripheral blood. CDR3 sequence (DNA): TGCGCCAGCACCCTACATTCGACAAAGCCAGAGACCCAGTACTTC. It translates to CASTLHSTKPETQYF. The entire variable domain, with the rest obtained from reference TRBV5-1 and TRBJ2-5, is as follows: KAGVTQTPRYLIKTRGQQVTLSCSPISGHRSVSWYQQTPGQGLQFLFEYFSETQRNKGNFPGRFSGRQFSNSRSEMNVSTLELGDSALYLCASTLHSTKPETQYFGPGTRLLVL.